These T cell receptor beta chains were read from a single sample in a study of blood T cell repertoires in COVID-19. Sequencing used immunoSEQ multiplex PCR; TCRdb keeps in-frame clones, though not all of them. Of under 300,000 clones listed, around 90% are singletons. Specimen: peripheral blood. The receptors were sampled from an older woman with active or convalescent COVID-19. CDR3s include the opening cysteine and the closing phenylalanine or tryptophan. A D gene is named only where the DNA matches it firmly. Clone sizes are given selectively: once, few, many, or a class where the clone is expanded.

v_gene	abundance	d_gene	j_gene	CDR3nt	CDR3aa
TRBV7-6	-	-	TRBJ2-2	TGTGCCAGCACCCCTCCTGCTCGGGCAGGGCCTAACACCGGGGAGCTGTTTTTT	CASTPPARAGPNTGELFF
TRBV11-2	-	TRBD1	TRBJ2-5	TGTGCCAGCAGCTTAGCGGACAGGGGAGGGCGAGAGACCCAGTACTTC	CASSLADRGGRETQYF
TRBV24-1	once	TRBD1	TRBJ1-1	TGTGCCACCAGTGACTCGACAGGGGTGAACACTGAAGCTTTCTTT	CATSDSTGVNTEAFF
TRBV24-1	-	TRBD1	TRBJ2-1	TGTGCCACCAGTGACCCTTTGGGGACAGGGGAGAATGAGCAGTTCTTC	CATSDPLGTGENEQFF
TRBV9	-	-	TRBJ1-1	TGTGCCAGCAGCGCAACTACCCAGGGATTCGGAGCTTTCTTT	CASSATTQGFGAFF
TRBV6-5	-	-	TRBJ2-3	TGTGCCAGCAGTTCCCGGACAGACTACACAGATACGCAGTATTTT	CASSSRTDYTDTQYF
TRBV3-1/TRBV3-2	-	TRBD1	TRBJ1-4	TGTGCCAGCAGCCAATGGACAGGAGGTAATGAAAAACTGTTTTTT	CASSQWTGGNEKLFF
TRBV12-3/TRBV12-4	-	-	TRBJ2-2	TGTGCCAGCAGTTTAGGTAACAGCGGGGAGCTGTTTTTT	CASSLGNSGELFF
TRBV5-5	-	-	TRBJ1-4	TGTGCCAGCAGCTTGTGGGCCGGGGATGGTATTAATGAAAAACTGTTTTTT	CASSLWAGDGINEKLFF
TRBV4-2	-	-	TRBJ1-2	TGTGCCAGCAGCGCCTCGACCCGAGACCCCGGGGGCTATGGCTACACCTTC	CASSASTRDPGGYGYTF
TRBV5-5	-	TRBD1	TRBJ1-6	TGTGCCAGCAGCCCCGGCACAGGGGGTAATTCACCCCTCCACTTT	CASSPGTGGNSPLHF
TRBV4-1	-	-	TRBJ2-7	TGCGCCAGCAGCCTCATCCGGGACACGAGCTCCTACGAGCAGTACTTC	CASSLIRDTSSYEQYF
TRBV9	-	-	TRBJ2-2	TGTGCCAGCAGCGTACCGGTAGCCACCGGGGAGCTGTTTTTT	CASSVPVATGELFF
TRBV5-1	-	TRBD1	TRBJ1-2	TGCGCCAGCAGCTCCACAGGGGCGACGGGCGGCTACACCTTC	CASSSTGATGGYTF
TRBV5-4	-	TRBD1	TRBJ1-6	TGTGCCAGCAGCCTGGGACAGGGAAATTCACCCCTCCACTTT	CASSLGQGNSPLHF
TRBV4-1	-	TRBD2	TRBJ2-1	TGCGCCAGCAGCCAAGGGGCACTAGCGGGGAATTTCTACAATGAGCAGTTCTTC	CASSQGALAGNFYNEQFF
TRBV2	-	-	TRBJ1-5	TGTGCCATCAAAGCCGAGGGGGGCAATCAGCCCCAGCATTTT	CAIKAEGGNQPQHF